Sequencing of this T cell receptor (beta chain) was carried out in a study of cytomegalovirus exposure and HLA in healthy donors. PCR primers comprised 60 Vbeta and 13 Jbeta primers. Repertoires were generated with immunoSEQ multiplex PCR, while TCRdb's copy carries only in-frame clones and drops some. This table has a few hundred thousand clones, around 90% appearing once. Trimming removed 5 bases from V and 0 bases from J, with 8 bases in between. This CDR3 is 14 amino acids long. Per germline, CDR1 KGHSH and CDR2 LQKENI. Sequencing input: PBMCs. The clonotype originates from a girl aged 2-10 years in good health and CMV-seronegative. The chain joins TRBV18 to TRBJ1-3; D gene ambiguous. The CDR3 is CASSTEGSGNTIYF. The CDR3 coding sequence is TGTGCCAGCTCAACCGAGGGCTCTGGAAACACCATATATTTT.